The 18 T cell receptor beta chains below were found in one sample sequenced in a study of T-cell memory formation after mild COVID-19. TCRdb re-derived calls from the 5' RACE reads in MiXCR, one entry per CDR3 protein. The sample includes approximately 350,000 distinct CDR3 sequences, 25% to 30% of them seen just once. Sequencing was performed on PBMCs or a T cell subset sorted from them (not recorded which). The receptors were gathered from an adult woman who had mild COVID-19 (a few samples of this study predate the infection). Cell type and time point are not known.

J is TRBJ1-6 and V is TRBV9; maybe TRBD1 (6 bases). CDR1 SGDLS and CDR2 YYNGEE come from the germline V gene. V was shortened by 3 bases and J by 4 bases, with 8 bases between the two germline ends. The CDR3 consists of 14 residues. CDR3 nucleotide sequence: TGTGCCAGCAGCGAGACAGGTTATAATTCACCCCTCCACTTT. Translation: CASSETGYNSPLHF.

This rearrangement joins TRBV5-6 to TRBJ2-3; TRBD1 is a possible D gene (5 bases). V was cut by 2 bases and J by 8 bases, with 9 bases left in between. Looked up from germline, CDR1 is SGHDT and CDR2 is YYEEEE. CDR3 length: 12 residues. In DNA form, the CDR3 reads TGTGCCAGCAGCTTAGGGGCGGTTACGCAGTATTTT. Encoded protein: CASSLGAVTQYF.

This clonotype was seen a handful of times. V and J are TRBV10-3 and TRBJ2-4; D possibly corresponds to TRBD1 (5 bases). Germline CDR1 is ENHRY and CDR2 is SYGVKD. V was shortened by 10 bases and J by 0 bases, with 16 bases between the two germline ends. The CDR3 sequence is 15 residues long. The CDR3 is CATSSDRLAKNIQYF. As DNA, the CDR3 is TGTGCCACCTCTTCCGACAGACTAGCCAAAAACATTCAGTACTTC.

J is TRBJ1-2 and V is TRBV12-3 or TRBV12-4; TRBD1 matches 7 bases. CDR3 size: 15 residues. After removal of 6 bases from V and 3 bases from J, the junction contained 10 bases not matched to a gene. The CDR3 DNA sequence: TGTGCCAGCAGCCCAACCGGGACAGCACACTATGGCTACACCTTC. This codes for CASSPTGTAHYGYTF.

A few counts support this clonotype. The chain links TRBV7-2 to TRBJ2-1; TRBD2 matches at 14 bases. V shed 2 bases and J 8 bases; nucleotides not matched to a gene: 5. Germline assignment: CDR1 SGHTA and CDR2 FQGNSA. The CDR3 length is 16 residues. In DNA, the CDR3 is TGTGCCAGCAGCTTACGACTAGCGGGGGGGCAGGATGAGCAGTTCTTC. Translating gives CASSLRLAGGQDEQFF. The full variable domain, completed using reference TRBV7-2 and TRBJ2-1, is GAGVSQSPSNKVTEKGKDVELRCDPISGHTALYWYRQSLGQGLEFLIYFQGNSAPDKSGLPSDRFSAERTGGSVSTLTIQRTQQEDSAVYLCASSLRLAGGQDEQFFGPGTRLTVL.

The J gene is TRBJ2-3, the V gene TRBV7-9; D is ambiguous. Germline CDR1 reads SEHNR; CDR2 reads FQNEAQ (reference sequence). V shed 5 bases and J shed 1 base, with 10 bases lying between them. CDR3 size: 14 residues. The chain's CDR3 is CASSPSSGTDTQYF. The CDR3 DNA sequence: TGTGCCAGCAGCCCCTCCAGTGGCACAGATACGCAGTATTTT.

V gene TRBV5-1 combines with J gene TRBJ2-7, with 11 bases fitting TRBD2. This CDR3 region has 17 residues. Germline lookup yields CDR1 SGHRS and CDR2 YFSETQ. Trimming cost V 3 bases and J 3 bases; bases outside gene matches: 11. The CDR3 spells CASSSAPTSGGVYEQYF. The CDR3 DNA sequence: TGCGCCAGCAGCTCGGCACCTACTAGCGGGGGCGTCTACGAGCAGTACTTC.

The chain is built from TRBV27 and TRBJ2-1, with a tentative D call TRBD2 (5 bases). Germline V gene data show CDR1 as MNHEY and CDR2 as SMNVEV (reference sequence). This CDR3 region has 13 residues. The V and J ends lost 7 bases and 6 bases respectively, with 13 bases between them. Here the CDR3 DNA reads TGTGCCAGCACTTACCTAGGGAGCAATGAGCAGTTCTTC. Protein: CASTYLGSNEQFF.

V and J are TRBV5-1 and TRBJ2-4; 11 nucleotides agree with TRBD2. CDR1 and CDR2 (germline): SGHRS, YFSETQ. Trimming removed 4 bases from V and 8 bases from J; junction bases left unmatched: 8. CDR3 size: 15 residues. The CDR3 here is CASSLEASGGYIQYF. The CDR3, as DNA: TGCGCCAGCAGCCTGGAGGCTAGCGGGGGGTACATTCAGTACTTC.

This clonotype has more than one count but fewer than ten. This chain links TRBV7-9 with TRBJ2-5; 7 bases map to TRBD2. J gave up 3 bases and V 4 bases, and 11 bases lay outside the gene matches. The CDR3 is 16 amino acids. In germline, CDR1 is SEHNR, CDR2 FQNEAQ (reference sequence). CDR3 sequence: CASSSLWGGRKETQYF. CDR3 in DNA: TGTGCCAGCAGCTCTCTGTGGGGCGGGAGAAAAGAGACCCAGTACTTC.

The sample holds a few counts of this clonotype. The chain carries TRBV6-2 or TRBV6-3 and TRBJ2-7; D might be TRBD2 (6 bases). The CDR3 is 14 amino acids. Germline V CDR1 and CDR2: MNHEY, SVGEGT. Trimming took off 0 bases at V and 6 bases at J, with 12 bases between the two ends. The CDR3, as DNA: TGTGCCAGCAGTTACTCAAACCGGGGAGGCGAGCAGTACTTC. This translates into CASSYSNRGGEQYF.

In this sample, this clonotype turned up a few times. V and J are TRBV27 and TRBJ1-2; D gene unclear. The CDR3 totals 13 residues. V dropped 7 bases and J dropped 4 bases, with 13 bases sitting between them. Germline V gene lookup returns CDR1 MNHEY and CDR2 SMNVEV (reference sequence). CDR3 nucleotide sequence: TGTGCCAGCACCGGTGAGGGTGGCTATGGCTACACCTTC. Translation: CASTGEGGYGYTF.

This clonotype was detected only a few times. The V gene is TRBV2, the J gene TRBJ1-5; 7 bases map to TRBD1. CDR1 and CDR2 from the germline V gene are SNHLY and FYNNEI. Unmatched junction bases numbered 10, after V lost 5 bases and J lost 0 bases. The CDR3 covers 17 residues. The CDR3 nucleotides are TGTGCCAGCAGTCAAAGACAGGGCCATTATAGCAATCAGCCCCAGCATTTT. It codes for CASSQRQGHYSNQPQHF.

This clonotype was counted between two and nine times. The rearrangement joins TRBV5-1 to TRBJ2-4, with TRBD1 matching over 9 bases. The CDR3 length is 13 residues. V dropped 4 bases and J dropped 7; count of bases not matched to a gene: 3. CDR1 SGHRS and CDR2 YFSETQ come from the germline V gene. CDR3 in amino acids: CASSSGQGNIQYF. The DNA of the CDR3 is TGCGCCAGCAGCAGCGGACAGGGGAACATTCAGTACTTC.

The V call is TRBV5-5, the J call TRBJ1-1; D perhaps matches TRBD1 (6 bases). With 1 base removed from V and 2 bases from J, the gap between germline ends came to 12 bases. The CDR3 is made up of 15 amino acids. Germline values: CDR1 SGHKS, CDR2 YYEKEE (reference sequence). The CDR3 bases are TGTGCCAGCAGCTTGACTGGACAGCTTAACACTGAAGCTTTCTTT. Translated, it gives CASSLTGQLNTEAFF.

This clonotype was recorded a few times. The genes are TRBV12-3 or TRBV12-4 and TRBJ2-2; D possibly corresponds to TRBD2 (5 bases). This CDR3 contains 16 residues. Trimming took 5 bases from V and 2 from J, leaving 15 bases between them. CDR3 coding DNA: TGTGCCAGCAGTCGCGCTACGGGAACTAACACCGGGGAGCTGTTTTTT. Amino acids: CASSRATGTNTGELFF.

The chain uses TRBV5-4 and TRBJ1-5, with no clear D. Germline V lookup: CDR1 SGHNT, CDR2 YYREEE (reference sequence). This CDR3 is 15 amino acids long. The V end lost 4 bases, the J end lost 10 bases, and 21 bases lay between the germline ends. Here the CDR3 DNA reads TGTGCCAGCAGCCCTGGTGGGGAATTTAGGCGTCCCCAGCATTTT. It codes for CASSPGGEFRRPQHF.

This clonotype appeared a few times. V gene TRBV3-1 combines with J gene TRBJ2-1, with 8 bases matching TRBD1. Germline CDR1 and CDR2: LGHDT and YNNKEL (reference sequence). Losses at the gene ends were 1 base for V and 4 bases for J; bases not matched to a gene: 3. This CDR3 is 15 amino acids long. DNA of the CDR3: TGTGCCAGCAGCCAAGCACAGGGGGGATACAATGAGCAGTTCTTC. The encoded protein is CASSQAQGGYNEQFF.